The clone carrying this TCR beta chain was seen ten or more times. Researchers took RNA transcripts and amplified the TCR beta CDR3 regions from them. The primer set for the first-round RT-PCR of the TCR CDR3 was HTBI. In TCRdb, the multiplex PCR reads were re-called with MiXCR into one record per CDR3 protein. The sample contains some 300,000 distinct CDR3 sequences, 15% to 20% of which appear only once. Germline V gene data show CDR1 as SNHLY and CDR2 as FYNNEI. This CDR3 is 13 amino acids long. V was cut by 6 bases and J by 6 bases, with 11 bases left in between. The sample is drawn from a study of T cells in Graves' hyperthyroidism and ophthalmopathy.

The clonotype comes from a man aged 50-60 years with Graves' ophthalmopathy. The chain links TRBV2 to TRBJ2-2; D is possibly TRBD2 (6 bases). The sequenced material came from blood. The DNA for the CDR3 is TGTGCCAGCAGGGTCTCGGGGGCCGGGGAGCTGTTTTTT. It yields the protein CASRVSGAGELFF.